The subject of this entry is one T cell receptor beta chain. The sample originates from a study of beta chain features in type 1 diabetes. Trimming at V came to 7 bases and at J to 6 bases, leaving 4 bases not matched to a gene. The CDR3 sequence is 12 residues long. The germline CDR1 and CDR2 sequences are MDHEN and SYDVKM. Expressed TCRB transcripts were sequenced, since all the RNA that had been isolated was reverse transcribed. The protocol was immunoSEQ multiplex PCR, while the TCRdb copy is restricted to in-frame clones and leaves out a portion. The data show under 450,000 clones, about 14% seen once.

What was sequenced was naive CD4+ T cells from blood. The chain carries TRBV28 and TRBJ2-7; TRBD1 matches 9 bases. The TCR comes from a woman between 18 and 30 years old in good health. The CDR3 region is CASMGQGGEQYF. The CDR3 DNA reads TGTGCCAGCATGGGACAGGGTGGCGAGCAGTACTTC.